These 17 T cell receptor beta chains were sequenced from one sample in a study of long-term antiretroviral therapy in people with HIV. Survey-level resolution applied to immunoSEQ assay v3.0. TCRdb keeps only in-frame clones here, not all; method: immunoSEQ multiplex PCR. The sample contains almost 30,000 clones, 85% to 95% of which appear only once. Sequences were derived from unsorted PBMCs, sampled almost 6.7 years after starting antiretroviral therapy. The receptor set was obtained from a woman aged 40 to 55 with HIV.

The rearrangement uses TRBV6-5 and TRBJ2-1, with 7 bases aligning to TRBD2. CDR3 size: 13 residues. V shed 0 bases and J 9 bases; nucleotides not matched to a gene: 2. Germline V gives CDR1 MNHEY, CDR2 SVGAGI. The CDR3 loop reads CASSYSGRFEQFF. CDR3 DNA: TGTGCCAGCAGTTACTCCGGGAGGTTTGAGCAGTTCTTC.

This clone has just one count. This chain connects TRBV9 to TRBJ2-6; D perhaps matches TRBD1 (5 bases). Germline V gene lookup returns CDR1 SGDLS and CDR2 YYNGEE. Trimming pared 0 bases from V and 2 bases from J, leaving 6 bases between. CDR3 size: 15 residues. The DNA of the CDR3 is TGTGCCAGCAGCGTAGTGACAGCTGGGGCCAACGTCCTGACTTTC. It specifies CASSVVTAGANVLTF.

This clone has just one count. The chain carries TRBV27 and TRBJ2-3; 9 nucleotides match TRBD2. Trimming removed 3 bases from V and 0 bases from J; junction bases left unmatched: 13. The CDR3 runs to 19 residues. Germline V lookup: CDR1 MNHEY, CDR2 SMNVEV (reference sequence). The CDR3 nucleotides read TGTGCCAGCAGTTTCCCCCAAGGGGCGGGGGGGAACAGCACAGATACGCAGTATTTT. This encodes CASSFPQGAGGNSTDTQYF.

J is TRBJ2-5 and V is TRBV2; 9 bases are shared with TRBD2. Germline values: CDR1 SNHLY, CDR2 FYNNEI. V dropped 7 bases and J dropped 1; count of bases not matched to a gene: 16. This CDR3 is 18 amino acids long. In DNA form, the CDR3 reads TGTGCCAGCACCGGGGTCGTATTCAGCGGGGGGCGCCAAGAGACCCAGTACTTC. Its translation is CASTGVVFSGGRQETQYF.

The V call is TRBV4-1, the J call TRBJ2-7; 9 bases line up with TRBD2. The V and J ends lost 1 base and 7 bases, in that order; junction bases with no gene match: 11. The CDR3 has 16 amino acids. The germline V gene has CDR1 MGHRA and CDR2 YSYEKL. Here the CDR3 DNA reads TGCGCCAGCAGCCAAGGGTGGAGCGGACTAGCGCGGGAGCAGTACTTC. Translating gives CASSQGWSGLAREQYF.

This clone has only a few counts. The CDR3 here is CASSLRRTGTPNEKLFF. The DNA for the CDR3 is TGTGCCAGCAGTCTGAGAAGGACAGGGACTCCTAATGAAAAACTGTTTTTT. V usage is TRBV2 and J usage is TRBJ1-4, with TRBD1 matching 8 bases. Germline V lookup: CDR1 SNHLY, CDR2 FYNNEI. This CDR3 has 17 residues. The ends lost 5 bases at V and 3 bases at J; junction bases unmatched: 11.

The chain couples TRBV29-1 to TRBJ2-1, with TRBD2 identical over 14 bases. The germline V gene has CDR1 SQVTM and CDR2 ANQGSEA. This CDR3 region has 18 residues. V was pared by 5 bases and J by 0 bases, with 9 bases of the junction left unmatched. Written as DNA, the CDR3 is TGCAGCGTTACTGGGACTAGCGGGGGCTCGAGCTCCTACAATGAGCAGTTCTTC. Translated, it gives CSVTGTSGGSSSYNEQFF.

This clone was picked up one time. The V gene is TRBV30, the J gene TRBJ2-3; 7 positions match TRBD1. The J segment lost 9 bases and the V segment lost 3 bases, leaving 3 bases of the junction unmatched. The CDR3 spans 11 residues. Germline CDR1 reads GTSNPN; CDR2 reads SVGIG (reference sequence). For the CDR3, the DNA is TGTGCCTGGAGGACAGGGAGAACGCAGTATTTT. Protein product: CAWRTGRTQYF.

The chain has TRBV6-5 and TRBJ2-3, with D possibly being TRBD2 (6 bases). This CDR3 comprises 14 residues. Germline loops: CDR1 MNHEY, CDR2 SVGAGI. V was cut by 2 bases and J by 5 bases, with 11 bases left in between. CDR3 DNA: TGTGCCAGCAGTTACGGGGGGAAAGAAGATACGCAGTATTTT. Residues: CASSYGGKEDTQYF.

The V gene is TRBV4-3, the J gene TRBJ1-5; D is unresolved. Between the trimmed V and J ends, which lost 0 bases and 4 bases, there was a span of 7 bases. Germline CDR1 LGHNA, CDR2 YSLEER. The CDR3 length is 14 residues. Here the CDR3 reads CASSQDRENQPQHF. The CDR3 DNA sequence: TGCGCCAGCAGCCAAGATAGGGAAAATCAGCCCCAGCATTTT.

The V call is TRBV7-9, the J call TRBJ1-1, with 10 bases fitting TRBD1. V was pared by 1 base and J by 1 base, with 6 bases of the junction left unmatched. Germline V gene lookup returns CDR1 SEHNR and CDR2 FQNEAQ (reference sequence). This CDR3 spans 17 amino acids. In DNA form, the CDR3 reads TGTGCCAGCAGCTTAGGCGGGACAGGGGCGGAGAACACTGAAGCTTTCTTT. It yields the protein CASSLGGTGAENTEAFF.

This clone was detected once. The J gene is TRBJ1-2, the V gene TRBV29-1; D is unclear. Germline V gene data show CDR1 as SQVTM and CDR2 as ANQGSEA. The V end lost 3 bases, the J end lost 5 bases, and 19 bases lay between the germline ends. CDR3 size: 15 residues. CDR3 DNA: TGCAGCGTTGAGGCCAACAGCGTAAGGACTTATGGCTACACCTTC. It is translated as CSVEANSVRTYGYTF.

The chain joins TRBV5-1 to TRBJ1-4; 8 nucleotides match TRBD1. This CDR3 comprises 14 residues. The J segment lost 8 bases and the V segment lost 2 bases, leaving 5 bases of the junction unmatched. CDR1 is SGHRS and CDR2 is YFSETQ in the germline V gene. Here the CDR3 reads CASSFQGADEKLFF. The CDR3 nucleotides read TGCGCCAGCAGCTTCCAGGGGGCGGACGAAAAACTGTTTTTT.

The chain carries TRBV4-3 and TRBJ2-3; no clear D gene. Germline loops: CDR1 LGHNA, CDR2 YSLEER. This CDR3 has 14 amino acids. Trimming cost V 2 bases and J 4 bases, with 10 bases left between them. Here the CDR3 reads CASSQSGESDTQYF. CDR3 nucleotides: TGCGCCAGCAGCCAAAGTGGAGAATCAGATACGCAGTATTTT.

The V call is TRBV6-5, the J call TRBJ1-6; TRBD1 matches 8 bases. Germline CDR1 reads MNHEY; CDR2 reads SVGAGI. The V segment lost 4 bases and the J segment 6 bases; nucleotides outside the gene matches: 2. This CDR3 has 14 amino acids. CDR3 in amino acids: CASSSGGGNSPLHF. DNA of the CDR3: TGTGCCAGCAGTTCAGGGGGCGGTAATTCACCCCTCCACTTT.

This sequence joins TRBV5-6 and TRBJ1-2; D is perhaps TRBD1 (5 bases). The germline gives CDR1 SGHDT, CDR2 YYEEEE. V lost 0 bases and J lost 3, with 9 bases in between. This CDR3 has 14 amino acids. The CDR3 loop is CASSLVGVHYGYTF. The CDR3 DNA reads TGTGCCAGCAGCTTGGTAGGGGTACACTATGGCTACACCTTC. Full variable domain (rest looked up from reference TRBV5-6 and TRBJ1-2): DAGVTQSPTHLIKTRGQQVTLRCSPKSGHDTVSWYQQALGQGPQFIFQYYEEEERQRGNFPDRFSGHQFPNYSSELNVNALLLGDSALYLCASSLVGVHYGYTFGSGTRLTVV.

The chain is built from TRBV7-9 and TRBJ2-1; D is unclear. This CDR3 region has 14 residues. The germline CDR1 and CDR2 sequences are SEHNR and FQNEAQ (reference sequence). Deletions cut 4 bases from V and 0 bases from J, with 7 bases between. In nucleotides, the CDR3 is TGTGCCAGCAGCTGGGGATTCTCCTACAATGAGCAGTTCTTC. It encodes CASSWGFSYNEQFF.